This T cell receptor (beta chain) stems from a study of blood T cells in healthy people across ages. Broader study findings: TCR beta diversity correlated strongly with naive T cell percentage. It was not possible, with unsorted PBMCs, to conclusively compare naive and antigen-experienced cells.

On this clonotype itself: The antigen remains undetermined.

V was pared by 1 base and J by 12 bases, with 13 bases of the junction left unmatched. Germline V gene lookup returns CDR1 LGHDT and CDR2 YNNKEL (reference sequence). This CDR3 is built from 16 residues. Next came a second PCR, run for about 6 to 12 cycles, which used a sample-barcoded 5' primer along with a J-beta primer mix. TCRdb reprocessed the 5' RACE reads via MiXCR and lists one record per CDR3 protein. The profile shows about 690,000 distinct CDR3 sequences, 35% to 50% of them singletons. Sequencing was performed on blood. The chain links TRBV3-1 to TRBJ2-1, with 9 nucleotides matching TRBD2. The receptor was isolated from a man of 80 years or more in good health. CDR3 bases: TGTGCCAGCAGCCAAGGTGGGACTAGCTTCAATGCTGGGCAGTTCTTC. This codes for CASSQGGTSFNAGQFF.